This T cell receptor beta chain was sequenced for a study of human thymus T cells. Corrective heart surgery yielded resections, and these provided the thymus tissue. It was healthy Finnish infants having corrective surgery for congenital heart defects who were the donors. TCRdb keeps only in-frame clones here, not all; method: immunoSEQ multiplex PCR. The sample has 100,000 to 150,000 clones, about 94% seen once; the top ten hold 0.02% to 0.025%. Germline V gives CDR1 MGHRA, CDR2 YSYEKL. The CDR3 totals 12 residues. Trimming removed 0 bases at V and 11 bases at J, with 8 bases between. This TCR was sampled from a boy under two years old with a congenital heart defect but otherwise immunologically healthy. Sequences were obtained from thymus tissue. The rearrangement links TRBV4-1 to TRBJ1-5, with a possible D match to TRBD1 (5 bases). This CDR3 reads CASSQDGGSQHF. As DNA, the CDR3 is TGCGCCAGCAGCCAAGATGGGGGGTCCCAGCATTTT.